This section outlines one TCR beta chain sequence together with its context. Its antigen remains unidentified. Profiled with immunoSEQ multiplex PCR; TCRdb holds only in-frame clones, not every one. The table shows some 10,000 clones, with roughly 76% occurring only once. This entry belongs to a study of graft-versus-host responses after intestinal transplantation. Study outcomes and limitations: There were GvH clones found in recipient marrow, and some of them appeared first in ileum or blood.

Germline CDR1 SGHNT, CDR2 YYREEE (reference sequence). This CDR3 is built from 12 residues. J lost 7 bases, V lost 4 bases, and 2 bases had no gene match. To release intraepithelial and lamina propria lymphocytes, the graft tissue was processed. Here the sequenced sample was ileum tissue, taken 23 days after intestinal transplant. This receptor was obtained from a human patient who received an intestinal transplant, so some T cells may come from the graft donor. This chain uses TRBV5-4 with TRBJ2-1; 7 nucleotides agree with TRBD1. The CDR3 nucleotides are TGTGCCAGCAGCCGACAGGGTAATGAGCAGTTCTTC. Amino acids: CASSRQGNEQFF.